These 5 T cell receptor beta chains originate from one sample sequenced in a study of T cells in Graves' hyperthyroidism and ophthalmopathy. RNA transcripts yielded amplified TCR beta CDR3 regions. When the TCR CDR3 underwent first-round RT-PCR, the HTBI primer set was used. From the multiplex PCR reads, TCRdb called clonotypes with MiXCR, one entry per CDR3 protein. The sample consists of hundreds of thousands of distinct CDR3 sequences, less than 45% of them appearing once. Material for sequencing was peripheral blood or thyroid tissue (not recorded which). The receptor source for this set is an adult man with Graves' disease, either hyperthyroidism or ophthalmopathy (not recorded which).

V is TRBV19 and J is TRBJ1-1; D uncertain. Germline V gene sequence: CDR1 LNHDA, CDR2 SQIVND (reference sequence). V was shortened by 6 bases and J by 4 bases, with 12 bases between the two germline ends. The CDR3 length is 13 residues. The CDR3, as DNA: TGTGCCAGTAGCCCTGGAGCGGGCACTGAAGCTTTCTTT. Translated, it gives CASSPGAGTEAFF.

This clonotype was seen at least ten times. The chain is built from TRBV9 and TRBJ1-2; no firm D call. Germline V gene data show CDR1 as SGDLS and CDR2 as YYNGEE. The V end was cut by 0 bases, the J end by 3 bases, with 9 bases between. This CDR3 region has 14 residues. CDR3 residues: CASSVAAGYYGYTF. The CDR3 nucleotides are TGTGCCAGCAGCGTAGCGGCCGGATACTATGGCTACACCTTC. Full variable domain (outside the CDR3, taken from reference TRBV9 and TRBJ1-2): DSGVTQTPKHLITATGQRVTLRCSPRSGDLSVYWYQQSLDQGLQFLIQYYNGEERAKGNILERFSAQQFPDLHSELNLSSLELGDSALYFCASSVAAGYYGYTFGSGTRLTVV.

As to this clonotype: A much larger clone differs from this one at a single base, so this may be a read error. This chain connects TRBV10-3 to TRBJ2-7; D gene uncertain. Germline V gene sequence: CDR1 ENHRY, CDR2 SYGVKD. The CDR3 totals 12 residues. Trimming left V 4 bases short and J 0 bases short, with 4 bases between. The CDR3 sequence is CAISGTSYEQYF. CDR3 nucleotides: TGTGCCATCAGTGGCACCTCCTACGAGCAGTACTTC.

About this clonotype: One junction end does not reproduce the germline sequence, and a read error may be involved. The gene calls are TRBV20-1 and TRBJ2-7; TRBD1 is a possible D gene (6 bases). The CDR3 loop spans 12 amino acids. Per germline, CDR1 DFQATT and CDR2 SNEGSKA (reference sequence). The CDR3 DNA follows: TGCAGTGCCCTGGACAGCTCCTACGAGCAGTCCTTC. It yields the protein CSALDSSYEQSF.

The chain joins TRBV12-3 or TRBV12-4 to TRBJ2-7; 9 nucleotides align to TRBD1. V lost 4 bases, J lost 2 bases, and 6 bases stayed unmatched. This CDR3 is 15 amino acids long. CDR3 nucleotide sequence: TGTGCCAGCAGTTACTCGGACAGGGGTCCCTACGAGCAGTACTTC. Translation: CASSYSDRGPYEQYF.